The 2 T cell receptor beta chains below all came from one sample that was sequenced in a study of early T cells in non-severe SARS-CoV-2 infection. TCRdb analysed the 5' RACE reads with MiXCR anew, one entry per CDR3 protein. The table records approximately 66,000 distinct CDR3 sequences, around 13% of them present only once. Specimen: whole blood. Receptors originate from an adult who was a healthcare worker with PCR-confirmed SARS-CoV-2 infection or an uninfected control (not recorded which).

This clonotype was counted only a few times. This chain connects TRBV4-1 to TRBJ2-3; D might be TRBD1 (7 bases). Between the trimmed V and J ends, which lost 1 base and 5 bases, there was a span of 13 bases. Germline V CDR1 and CDR2: MGHRA, YSYEKL. The CDR3 is 15 residues long. The CDR3 nucleotides read TGCGCCAGCAGCCAAGGCAACAGGGGAGGAGATACGCAGTATTTT. Residues: CASSQGNRGGDTQYF.

In its sample, this clonotype ranks as medium-sized. This chain joins TRBV5-1 and TRBJ1-1; no definite D call. The V end lost 1 base, the J end lost 4 bases, and 11 bases lay between the germline ends. The germline CDR1 and CDR2 sequences are SGHRS and YFSETQ. The CDR3 is 14 amino acids. The CDR3 DNA follows: TGCGCCAGCAGCTTGACGGCGGCGGGCACTGAAGCTTTCTTT. This sequence encodes CASSLTAAGTEAFF. Full variable domain (rest looked up from reference TRBV5-1 and TRBJ1-1): KAGVTQTPRYLIKTRGQQVTLSCSPISGHRSVSWYQQTPGQGLQFLFEYFSETQRNKGNFPGRFSGRQFSNSRSEMNVSTLELGDSALYLCASSLTAAGTEAFFGQGTRLTVV.